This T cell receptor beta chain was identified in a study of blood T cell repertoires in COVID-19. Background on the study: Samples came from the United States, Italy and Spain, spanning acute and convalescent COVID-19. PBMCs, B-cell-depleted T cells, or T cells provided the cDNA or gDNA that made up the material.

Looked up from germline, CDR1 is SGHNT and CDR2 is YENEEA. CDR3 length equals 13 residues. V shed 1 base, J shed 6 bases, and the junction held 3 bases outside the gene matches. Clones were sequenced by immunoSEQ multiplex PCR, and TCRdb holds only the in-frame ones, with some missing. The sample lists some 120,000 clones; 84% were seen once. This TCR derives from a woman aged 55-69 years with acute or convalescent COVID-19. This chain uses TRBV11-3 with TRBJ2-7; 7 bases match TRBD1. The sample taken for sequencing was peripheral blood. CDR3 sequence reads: CASSLGQGSEQYF. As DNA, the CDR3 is TGTGCCAGCAGCTTAGGACAGGGAAGCGAGCAGTACTTC.